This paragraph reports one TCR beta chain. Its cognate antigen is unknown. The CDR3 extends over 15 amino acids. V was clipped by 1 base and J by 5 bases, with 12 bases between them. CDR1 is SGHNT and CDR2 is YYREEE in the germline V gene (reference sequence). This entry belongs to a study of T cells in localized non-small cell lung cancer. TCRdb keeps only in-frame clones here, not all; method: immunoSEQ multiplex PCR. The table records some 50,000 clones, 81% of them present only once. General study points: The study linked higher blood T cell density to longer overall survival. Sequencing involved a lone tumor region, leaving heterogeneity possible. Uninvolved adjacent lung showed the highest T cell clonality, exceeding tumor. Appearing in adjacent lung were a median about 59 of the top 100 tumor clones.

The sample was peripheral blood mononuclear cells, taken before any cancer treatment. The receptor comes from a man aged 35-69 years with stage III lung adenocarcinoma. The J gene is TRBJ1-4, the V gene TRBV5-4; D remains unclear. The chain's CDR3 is CASSLYGLRNEKLFF. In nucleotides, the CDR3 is TGTGCCAGCAGCTTGTATGGGCTAAGGAATGAAAAACTGTTTTTT.